This T cell receptor (beta chain) was identified in a study of blood T cell repertoires in COVID-19. TCRdb keeps only in-frame clones here, not all; method: immunoSEQ multiplex PCR. The data show 300,000 or so clones, roughly 91% seen once. Trimming took off 7 bases at V and 4 bases at J, with 13 bases between the two ends. Per germline, CDR1 SGHTA and CDR2 FQGNSA. CDR3 length: 13 amino acids. The chain joins TRBV7-2 to TRBJ1-2, with D possibly TRBD1 on 6 matching bases. Sequencing was carried out using peripheral blood. The sequence was obtained from a man aged 50 to 60 with active or convalescent COVID-19. CDR3 amino acids: CASTPDRFYGYTF. The CDR3, as DNA: TGTGCCAGCACCCCGGACAGATTCTATGGCTACACCTTC.